A single sample gave rise to the 21 T cell receptor beta chains below, sequenced in a study of vaccination effects on CD4 cells after COVID-19. Measured with immunoSEQ multiplex PCR; TCRdb has only the in-frame clones, and not every one. The table includes some 69,000 clones, around 77% detected once. Antigen-specific CD4+ T cell clonotypes were called by their expansion after viral peptide-pool culture in ViraFEST. Having been cultured for about 10 days, the cells underwent CD4+ T cell isolation. No vaccinee had earlier SARS-CoV-2 infection, and nucleocapsid antibodies were negative. These receptors' antigens are unknown. Sequencing used CD4+ T cells from PBMCs cultured with HCoV-NL63 spike peptides, obtained before COVID-19 vaccination. These receptors were taken from a human donor who received a COVID-19 vaccine.

This chain links TRBV5-1 with TRBJ2-1; the match to TRBD2 covers 11 bases. J lost 6 bases, V lost 0 bases, and 5 bases had no gene match. The CDR3 loop spans 16 amino acids. CDR1 is SGHRS and CDR2 is YFSETQ in the germline V gene. The CDR3 reads CASSLGYSGGANEQFF. In DNA, the CDR3 is TGCGCCAGCAGCTTGGGTTATAGCGGGGGGGCCAATGAGCAGTTCTTC.

This clone is medium-sized (0.01 to 0.1%) within its sample. This chain connects TRBV24-1 to TRBJ2-7; tentatively, D is TRBD2 (7 bases). Germline V gene data show CDR1 as KGHDR and CDR2 as SFDVKD. The CDR3 spans 13 residues. As DNA, the CDR3 is TGTTCCCCGGGGGGTAGGGGGAGCTACGAGCAGTACGTC. The encoded protein is CSPGGRGSYEQYV.

This clone has a single count. This chain joins TRBV7-9 and TRBJ1-2; D is unclear. CDR1 is SEHNR and CDR2 is FQNEAQ in the germline V gene (reference sequence). V lost 5 bases and J lost 0, with 4 bases in between. The CDR3 covers 12 residues. As DNA, the CDR3 is TGTGCCAGCAGCGGCGCTAACTATGGCTACACCTTC. Its translation: CASSGANYGYTF.

A few counts support this clone. This sequence joins TRBV6-5 and TRBJ2-2; D possibly corresponds to TRBD2 (6 bases). The CDR3 contains 15 residues. Germline loops: CDR1 MNHEY, CDR2 SVGAGI. V was trimmed by 0 bases and J by 4 bases, leaving 9 bases between them. The DNA of the CDR3 is TGTGCCAGCAGTTACTCGACTAGAGCCACCGGGGAGCTGTTTTTT. It yields the protein CASSYSTRATGELFF.

This clone was counted only a few times. DNA for the CDR3: TGTGCCAGCAGTGTTTCTGATCAGCCCCAGCATTTT. This codes for CASSVSDQPQHF. V and J are TRBV2 and TRBJ1-5, with D unclear. The germline V gene has CDR1 SNHLY and CDR2 FYNNEI. The CDR3 extends over 12 amino acids. V was trimmed by 4 bases and J by 5 bases, leaving 6 bases between them.

The CDR3 sequence: CASSTTTHSGANVLTF. In DNA form, the CDR3 reads TGCGCCAGCAGCACGACGACCCACTCTGGGGCCAACGTCCTGACTTTC. The rearrangement links TRBV5-1 to TRBJ2-6; unclear D gene. There are 16 residues in the CDR3. The V gene's germline CDR1 is SGHRS and CDR2 YFSETQ. Trimming cost V 4 bases and J 0 bases, with 11 bases left between them.

This rearrangement joins TRBV9 to TRBJ1-2; D is ambiguous. The CDR3 has 15 amino acids. The germline V gene has CDR1 SGDLS and CDR2 YYNGEE. V lost 2 bases and J lost 4, with 15 bases in between. CDR3 in amino acids: CASSVLGPRSYGYTF. For the CDR3, the DNA is TGTGCCAGCAGCGTCCTGGGTCCCAGGAGCTATGGCTACACCTTC.

This sequence joins TRBV18 and TRBJ2-1; possible D gene TRBD2, 6 bases. Trimming shortened V by 6 bases and J by 8 bases, and 17 bases separated the two germline ends. Germline CDR1 is KGHSH and CDR2 is LQKENI. The CDR3 has 14 residues. DNA for the CDR3: TGTGCCAGCTCCCGACGGGAGCAGGGACATGAGCAGTTCTTC. Protein: CASSRREQGHEQFF.

This clone came up a few times. The chain combines TRBV5-1 with TRBJ2-7, with a tentative D call TRBD1 (6 bases). Germline V lookup: CDR1 SGHRS, CDR2 YFSETQ. The CDR3 runs to 14 residues. The V gene lost 0 bases and the J gene lost 4 bases, with 11 bases spanning the gap. The chain's CDR3 is CASSLAAGEYEQYV. CDR3 DNA sequence: TGCGCCAGCAGCTTGGCTGCAGGGGAGTACGAGCAGTACGTC.

The chain recombines TRBV18 with TRBJ2-5, with D hard to call. Trimming removed 3 bases at V and 1 base at J, with 6 bases between. Germline V CDR1 and CDR2: KGHSH, LQKENI. This CDR3 contains 13 residues. The CDR3 loop reads CASSPGSQETQYF. The CDR3 bases are TGTGCCAGCTCACCGGGCAGCCAAGAGACCCAGTACTTC.

The rearrangement uses TRBV24-1 and TRBJ2-5; 7 bases match TRBD1. Germline CDR1 reads KGHDR; CDR2 reads SFDVKD. The CDR3 runs 15 residues. The trim removed 0 bases at V and 4 bases at J, leaving 4 bases unmatched. The CDR3 here is CATSDLEGARETQYF. The CDR3 bases are TGTGCCACCAGTGATTTGGAGGGGGCAAGAGAGACCCAGTACTTC.

The rearrangement links TRBV18 to TRBJ1-1, with TRBD1 as a possible D gene (6 bases). The CDR3 contains 17 residues. Between the trimmed V and J ends, which lost 1 base and 5 bases, there was a span of 20 bases. Looked up from germline, CDR1 is KGHSH and CDR2 is LQKENI. Written as DNA, the CDR3 is TGTGCCAGCTCACCACTCGAGAGGGGGGCAGGGGAGACTGAAGCTTTCTTT. Translating gives CASSPLERGAGETEAFF.

This rearrangement joins TRBV18 to TRBJ2-3; D perhaps matches TRBD1 (6 bases). This CDR3 is built from 13 residues. V was clipped by 3 bases and J by 5 bases, with 9 bases between them. Germline assignment: CDR1 KGHSH and CDR2 LQKENI. This chain's CDR3 is CASSPYREDTQYF. In nucleotides, the CDR3 is TGTGCCAGCTCACCTTACAGGGAAGATACGCAGTATTTT.

The genes are TRBV28 and TRBJ1-1; the D is unclear. The CDR3 has 11 amino acids. The germline gives CDR1 MDHEN, CDR2 SYDVKM. V lost 9 bases, J lost 3 bases, and 8 bases lay in between. For the CDR3, the DNA is TGTGCCAGTTGGGGTGACACTGAAGCTTTCTTT. It yields the protein CASWGDTEAFF.

The rearrangement joins TRBV3-1 (or the pseudogene TRBV3-2) to TRBJ1-1; 8 nucleotides line up with TRBD1. This CDR3 comprises 18 residues. V shed 4 bases and J 2 bases; nucleotides not matched to a gene: 15. Germline loops: CDR1 LGHDT, CDR2 YNNKEL (reference sequence). The CDR3 bases are TGTGCCAGCAGCCCACAGGGGGGAAGACCCGAACGTAACACTGAAGCTTTCTTT. Amino acids: CASSPQGGRPERNTEAFF.

V and J are TRBV10-1 and TRBJ1-6, with no clear D. CDR1 and CDR2 from the germline V gene are WNHNN and SYGVQD (reference sequence). This CDR3 has 15 residues. Trimming cost V 5 bases and J 0 bases, with 8 bases left between them. The DNA of the CDR3 is TGCGCCAGCAGTCAGGCGAGCTCCTATAATTCACCCCTCCACTTT. Encoded protein: CASSQASSYNSPLHF.

V usage is TRBV6-5 and J usage is TRBJ1-1; 7 bases are a match to TRBD1. The germline V gene has CDR1 MNHEY and CDR2 SVGAGI. Trimming at V came to 5 bases and at J to 11 bases, leaving 14 bases not matched to a gene. This CDR3 has 14 amino acids. This CDR3 reads CASSPVDRVFGAFF. The CDR3 region has the DNA TGTGCCAGCAGTCCTGTTGACAGGGTCTTTGGTGCTTTCTTT.

The genes are TRBV5-1 and TRBJ2-2, with D possibly being TRBD2 (6 bases). V was pared by 5 bases and J by 4 bases, with 12 bases between. CDR3 length: 14 amino acids. Germline V gene data show CDR1 as SGHRS and CDR2 as YFSETQ. CDR3: CASRRGGPTGELFF. In DNA form, the CDR3 reads TGCGCCAGCAGGCGGGGAGGACCCACCGGGGAGCTGTTTTTT.

This clone was found once. This chain joins TRBV7-6 and TRBJ1-4; 8 positions match TRBD1. V shed 5 bases and J 3 bases; nucleotides not matched to a gene: 5. Germline V CDR1 and CDR2: SGHVS, FNYEAQ. This CDR3 is 15 amino acids long. The CDR3, as DNA: TGTGCCAGCAGCCCCCAGACAGGGGCTAATGAAAAACTGTTTTTT. Residues: CASSPQTGANEKLFF.

This clone was seen a handful of times. The CDR3 sequence is CASSVGSNEQFF. The CDR3 DNA sequence: TGTGCCAGCAGTGTAGGGAGCAATGAGCAGTTCTTC. This chain connects TRBV2 to TRBJ2-1; TRBD2 might be the D (5 bases). The CDR3 runs 12 residues. Trimming left V 4 bases short and J 6 bases short, with 7 bases between. Germline values: CDR1 SNHLY, CDR2 FYNNEI.

This clone occurred a few times. The J gene is TRBJ1-2, the V gene TRBV7-2; a weak D match, TRBD1 (5 bases). The CDR3 sequence is 13 residues long. Between the trimmed V and J ends, which lost 6 bases and 7 bases, there was a span of 15 bases. Germline V lookup: CDR1 SGHTA, CDR2 FQGNSA. Here the CDR3 DNA reads TGTGCCAGCAGGAACACGGGGCGGAGTGGCTACACCTTC. Its translation: CASRNTGRSGYTF.